This T cell receptor (beta chain) originates from a study of OX40 agonist ivuxolimab in advanced cancers. Here immunoSEQ multiplex PCR was the method, and the copy in TCRdb shows in-frame clones only, minus some. The table records some 59,000 clones, approximately 86% of them present only once. The CDR3 runs to 14 residues. V was clipped by 4 bases and J by 1 base, with 9 bases between them. The germline gives CDR1 MGHRA, CDR2 YSYEKL. The source was CD4+ or CD8+ T cells sorted from blood, collected in a trial of the OX40 agonist ivuxolimab. V gene TRBV4-1 combines with J gene TRBJ2-3, with no clear D. The sequence was obtained from an adult with an advanced solid tumor such as melanoma, head and neck, liver or kidney cancer. As DNA, the CDR3 is TGCGCCAGCAGCCTCCGGCACCGCACAGATACGCAGTATTTT. Translating it yields CASSLRHRTDTQYF.